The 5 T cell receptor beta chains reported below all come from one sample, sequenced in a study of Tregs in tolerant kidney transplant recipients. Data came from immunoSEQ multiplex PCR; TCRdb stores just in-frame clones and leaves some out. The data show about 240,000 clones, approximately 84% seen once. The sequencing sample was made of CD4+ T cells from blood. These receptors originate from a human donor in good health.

The CDR3 bases are TGCGCCAGCAGCTTGGGGGCTCCCCGTCATACGCAGTATTTT. Translated, it gives CASSLGAPRHTQYF. The chain joins TRBV5-1 to TRBJ2-3; D uncertain. V gave up 0 bases and J gave up 7 bases, with 12 bases separating them. Germline lookup yields CDR1 SGHRS and CDR2 YFSETQ. The CDR3 has 14 residues.

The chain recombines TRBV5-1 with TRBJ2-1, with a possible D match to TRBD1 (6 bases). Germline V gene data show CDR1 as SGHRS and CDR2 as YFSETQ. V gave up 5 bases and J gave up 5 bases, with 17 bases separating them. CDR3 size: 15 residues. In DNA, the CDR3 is TGCGCCAGCAGTTACGACAGGCCATATAACAATGAGCAGTTCTTC. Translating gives CASSYDRPYNNEQFF. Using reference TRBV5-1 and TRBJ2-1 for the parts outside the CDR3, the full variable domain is KAGVTQTPRYLIKTRGQQVTLSCSPISGHRSVSWYQQTPGQGLQFLFEYFSETQRNKGNFPGRFSGRQFSNSRSEMNVSTLELGDSALYLCASSYDRPYNNEQFFGPGTRLTVL.

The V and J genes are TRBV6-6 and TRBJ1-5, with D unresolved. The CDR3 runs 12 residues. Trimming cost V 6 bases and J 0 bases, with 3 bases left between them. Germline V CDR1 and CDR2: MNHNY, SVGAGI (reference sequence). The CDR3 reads CASRNSNQPQHF. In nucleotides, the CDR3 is TGTGCCAGCAGAAATAGCAATCAGCCCCAGCATTTT.

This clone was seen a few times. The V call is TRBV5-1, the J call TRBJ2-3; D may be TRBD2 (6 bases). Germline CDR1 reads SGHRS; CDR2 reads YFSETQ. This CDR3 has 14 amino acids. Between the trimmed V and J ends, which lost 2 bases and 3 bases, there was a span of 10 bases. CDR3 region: CASSFGGTTDTQYF. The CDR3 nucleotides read TGCGCCAGCAGCTTCGGGGGTACGACAGATACGCAGTATTTT.

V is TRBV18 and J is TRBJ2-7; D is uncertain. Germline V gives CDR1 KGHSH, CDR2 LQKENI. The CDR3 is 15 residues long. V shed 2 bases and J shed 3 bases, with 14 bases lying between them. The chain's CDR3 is CASSPVGEVRYEQYF. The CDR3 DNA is TGTGCCAGCTCACCAGTTGGTGAAGTCCGCTACGAGCAGTACTTC. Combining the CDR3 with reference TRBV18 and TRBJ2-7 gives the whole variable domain NAGVMQNPRHLVRRRGQEARLRCSPMKGHSHVYWYRQLPEEGLKFMVYLQKENIIDESGMPKERFSAEFPKEGPSILRIQQVVRGDSAAYFCASSPVGEVRYEQYFGPGTRLTVT.